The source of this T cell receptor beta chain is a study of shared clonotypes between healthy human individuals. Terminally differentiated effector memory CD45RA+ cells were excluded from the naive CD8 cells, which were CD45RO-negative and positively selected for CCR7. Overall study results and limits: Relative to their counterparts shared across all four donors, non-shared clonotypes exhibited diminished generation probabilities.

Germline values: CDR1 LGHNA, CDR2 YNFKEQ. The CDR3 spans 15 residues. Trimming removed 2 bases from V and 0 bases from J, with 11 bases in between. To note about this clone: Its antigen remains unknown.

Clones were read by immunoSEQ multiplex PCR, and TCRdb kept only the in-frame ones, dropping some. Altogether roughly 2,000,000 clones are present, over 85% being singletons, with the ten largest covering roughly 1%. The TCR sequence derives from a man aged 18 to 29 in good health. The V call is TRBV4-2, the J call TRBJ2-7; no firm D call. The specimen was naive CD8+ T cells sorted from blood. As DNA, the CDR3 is TGTGCCAGCAGCCAACCATCAGCAGACTCCTACGAGCAGTACTTC. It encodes CASSQPSADSYEQYF.